Shown below are 10 T cell receptor beta chains from a single sample sequenced in a study of cytomegalovirus exposure and HLA in healthy donors. The PCR employed 60 Vbeta primers together with 13 Jbeta primers. Profiling relied on immunoSEQ multiplex PCR, and the TCRdb table lists in-frame clones only, not all of them. The table records about 110,000 clones, around 80% of them present only once. The sample comprised PBMCs. These receptors were obtained from a man aged 50 to 60 in good health and CMV-seronegative.

The count of this clone is one. CDR3 DNA sequence: TGTGCCATCCTCGATACTAGCGGGAGTAATGAGCAGTTCTTC. It encodes CAILDTSGSNEQFF. The V call is TRBV10-3, the J call TRBJ2-1; 11 nucleotides agree with TRBD2. The germline V gene encodes CDR1 ENHRY and CDR2 SYGVKD. The trim removed 8 bases at V and 7 bases at J, leaving 7 bases unmatched. The CDR3 is made up of 14 amino acids.

The rearrangement uses TRBV30 and TRBJ2-5; 7 nucleotides line up with TRBD1. This CDR3 comprises 13 residues. The ends lost 4 bases at V and 3 bases at J; junction bases unmatched: 5. CDR1 and CDR2 (germline): GTSNPN, SVGIG (reference sequence). CDR3 nucleotides: TGTGCCTGGACTCCCGACAGGGAAGAGACCCAGTACTTC. Its translation: CAWTPDREETQYF.

The chain joins TRBV15 to TRBJ2-4, with unresolved D. V was trimmed by 0 bases and J by 4 bases, leaving 4 bases between them. There are 13 residues in the CDR3. The germline V gene encodes CDR1 LNHNV and CDR2 YYDKDF (reference sequence). This CDR3 is CATSRDHKNIQYF. CDR3 nucleotide sequence: TGTGCCACCAGCAGAGATCATAAAAACATTCAGTACTTC.

The chain combines TRBV4-2 with TRBJ2-7; 8 positions match TRBD2. The CDR3 contains 17 residues. Germline V gene sequence: CDR1 LGHNA, CDR2 YNFKEQ. The trim removed 4 bases at V and 5 bases at J, leaving 16 bases unmatched. CDR3 bases: TGTGCCAGCAGCCCCCGGTCCCGGGTACTAGCGGACAACGAGCAGTACTTC. As protein: CASSPRSRVLADNEQYF.

The chain employs TRBV2 and TRBJ2-4; TRBD1 is a possible D gene (5 bases). CDR3 length equals 15 residues. CDR1 is SNHLY, CDR2 FYNNEI, per germline. V gave up 6 bases and J gave up 0 bases, with 12 bases separating them. The CDR3 nucleotides read TGTGCCAGCAGCTGGGGCACGAGAGCCAAAAACATTCAGTACTTC. As protein: CASSWGTRAKNIQYF.

The chain employs TRBV7-9 and TRBJ1-1; 10 bases are a match to TRBD1. The germline CDR1 and CDR2 sequences are SEHNR and FQNEAQ (reference sequence). Trimming cost V 4 bases and J 4 bases; bases outside gene matches: 15. The CDR3 is 18 residues long. CDR3 sequence: CASSSLWTGGKGITEAFF. For the CDR3, the DNA is TGTGCCAGCAGCTCCCTATGGACAGGGGGGAAGGGCATCACTGAAGCTTTCTTT.

The genes are TRBV5-1 and TRBJ2-3; D remains unclear. V dropped 6 bases and J dropped 1 base, with 9 bases sitting between them. The CDR3 length is 13 residues. The germline gives CDR1 SGHRS, CDR2 YFSETQ. The CDR3 DNA sequence: TGCGCCAGCAATATGCAGGGCACAGATACGCAGTATTTT. Translated: CASNMQGTDTQYF.

The chain employs TRBV10-1 and TRBJ2-7; 7 positions match TRBD2. CDR1 and CDR2 from the germline V gene are WNHNN and SYGVQD (reference sequence). V lost 6 bases to trimming and J lost 5 bases; unmatched junction nucleotides: 7. This CDR3 region has 13 residues. The CDR3 nucleotides read TGCGCCAGCAGCCGGGGGGAGAACCACGAGCAGTACTTC. Residues: CASSRGENHEQYF.

This clone has only one observation. The chain combines TRBV5-6 with TRBJ1-1, with TRBD1 identical over 8 bases. This CDR3 contains 16 residues. Germline V CDR1 and CDR2: SGHDT, YYEEEE. The V and J ends lost 0 bases and 11 bases, in that order; junction bases with no gene match: 15. In nucleotides, the CDR3 is TGTGCCAGCAGCTTGGGGGTAACAGGGGGGATCAGCGCGGCTTTCTTT. Protein product: CASSLGVTGGISAAFF.

This chain links TRBV7-2 with TRBJ1-3, with 7 bases matching TRBD1. After removal of 5 bases from V and 8 bases from J, the junction contained 9 bases not matched to a gene. The CDR3 is 14 amino acids. Germline V gene sequence: CDR1 SGHTA, CDR2 FQGNSA. The CDR3: CASSHSTGSDTIYF. The CDR3 DNA is TGTGCCAGCAGCCACTCGACAGGGTCGGACACCATATATTTT.